Presented here are 32 T cell receptor beta chains from one specimen sequenced in a study of OX40 agonist ivuxolimab in advanced cancers. Here immunoSEQ multiplex PCR was the method, and the copy in TCRdb shows in-frame clones only, minus some. The top ten clones hold 2.5% of a sample with roughly 80,000 clones, around nine tenths of them seen once. The material was CD4+ or CD8+ T cells sorted from blood, obtained in a trial of the OX40 agonist ivuxolimab. The receptors here all came from an adult with an advanced solid tumor such as melanoma, head and neck, liver or kidney cancer.

The CDR3: CASSMGLGRDSYNEQFF. In DNA, the CDR3 is TGTGCCAGTAGTATGGGATTAGGGCGGGACTCCTACAATGAGCAGTTCTTC. The chain uses TRBV19 and TRBJ2-1; D is perhaps TRBD2 (6 bases). CDR3 length: 17 amino acids. V shed 3 bases and J shed 0 bases, with 15 bases lying between them. Germline V gene sequence: CDR1 LNHDA, CDR2 SQIVND (reference sequence).

The chain combines TRBV6-5 with TRBJ2-5, with D tentatively TRBD2 (6 bases). With 2 bases removed from V and 4 bases from J, the gap between germline ends came to 8 bases. This CDR3 comprises 13 residues. Germline-derived CDR1 and CDR2 are MNHEY and SVGAGI. The CDR3: CASSYRGGETQYF. CDR3 coding DNA: TGTGCCAGCAGTTACAGGGGAGGAGAGACCCAGTACTTC.

The V gene is TRBV29-1, the J gene TRBJ2-3, with 10 bases matching TRBD2. The CDR3 has 15 residues. CDR1 is SQVTM and CDR2 is ANQGSEA in the germline V gene. V lost 7 bases and J lost 2; bases outside the gene matches: 9. The CDR3 loop is CSAPPLAGVTDTQYF. DNA of the CDR3: TGCAGCGCACCTCCCCTAGCGGGGGTCACAGATACGCAGTATTTT.

This sequence joins TRBV28 and TRBJ1-5, with D unclear. The CDR3 has 14 residues. V was pared by 5 bases and J by 7 bases, with 15 bases between. The germline CDR1 and CDR2 sequences are MDHEN and SYDVKM. The CDR3 DNA reads TGTGCCAGCAGTCGTGACGGGCGGCGCCAGCCCCAGCATTTT. It codes for CASSRDGRRQPQHF.

This chain connects TRBV10-1 to TRBJ2-5; 7 bases align to TRBD1. The end of the DNA aligns better with TRBJ2-7, so the J call may be wrong. Germline assignment: CDR1 WNHNN and CDR2 SYGVQD (reference sequence). The CDR3 totals 14 residues. The chain's CDR3 is CASRQQGILYEQYF. CDR3 sequence (DNA): TGCGCCAGCAGGCAACAGGGGATCCTTTACGAGCAGTACTTC.

This chain links TRBV19 with TRBJ2-7; 11 bases are a match to TRBD1. The germline gives CDR1 LNHDA, CDR2 SQIVND (reference sequence). J gave up 2 bases and V 3 bases, and 6 bases lay outside the gene matches. The CDR3 totals 16 residues. In DNA form, the CDR3 reads TGTGCCAGTAGTATTAAACCGGGACAGGGGGCCTACGAGCAGTACTTC. It translates to CASSIKPGQGAYEQYF.

The chain uses TRBV5-4 and TRBJ1-3; D is unclear. Germline V gene lookup returns CDR1 SGHNT and CDR2 YYREEE (reference sequence). This CDR3 comprises 16 residues. The V end was cut by 3 bases, the J end by 0 bases, with 13 bases between. In nucleotides, the CDR3 is TGTGCCAGCAGCTCCTTCTCAACACCCTCTGGAAACACCATATATTTT. Translation: CASSSFSTPSGNTIYF.

This clone was observed at least ten times. V usage is TRBV7-2 and J usage is TRBJ2-7; D is unresolved. Trimming took off 4 bases at V and 7 bases at J, with 20 bases between the two ends. There are 15 residues in the CDR3. Germline V lookup: CDR1 SGHTA, CDR2 FQGNSA. As DNA, the CDR3 is TGTGCCAGCAGCTACGAGGCAGGACCCCACCATGAGCAGTACTTC. Amino acid sequence: CASSYEAGPHHEQYF. The full variable domain, rest sourced from reference TRBV7-2 and TRBJ2-7, is GAGVSQSPSNKVTEKGKDVELRCDPISGHTALYWYRQSLGQGLEFLIYFQGNSAPDKSGLPSDRFSAERTGGSVSTLTIQRTQQEDSAVYLCASSYEAGPHHEQYFGPGTRLTVT.

The CDR3 here is CASTGTSPGDSPLHF. CDR3 DNA: TGCGCCAGCACTGGGACATCACCCGGGGATTCACCCCTCCACTTT. The chain carries TRBV5-1 and TRBJ1-6; possible D gene TRBD1, 6 bases. V lost 6 bases, J lost 8 bases, and 18 bases lay in between. This CDR3 has 15 residues. Germline V gives CDR1 SGHRS, CDR2 YFSETQ.

The chain employs TRBV7-9 and TRBJ2-3, with TRBD2 matching 7 bases. The CDR3 sequence is 15 residues long. V shed 8 bases, J shed 7 bases, and the junction held 15 bases outside the gene matches. CDR1 and CDR2 from the germline V gene are SEHNR and FQNEAQ (reference sequence). The CDR3 region has the DNA TGTGCCAGCCTCCTACCCCAGCGGGGTTCAAATACGCAGTATTTT. Its translation: CASLLPQRGSNTQYF.

J is TRBJ2-1 and V is TRBV10-3; TRBD2 might be the D (5 bases). The CDR3 has 13 residues. V was clipped by 10 bases and J by 2 bases, with 12 bases between them. Germline V lookup: CDR1 ENHRY, CDR2 SYGVKD. The chain's CDR3 is CATQSGPYNEQFF. In nucleotides, the CDR3 is TGTGCCACCCAAAGCGGTCCCTACAATGAGCAGTTCTTC.

The CDR3 protein is CASSRTPGYSGANVLTF. The CDR3 DNA follows: TGTGCCAGTAGTAGGACCCCCGGCTACTCTGGGGCCAACGTCCTGACTTTC. This chain uses TRBV19 with TRBJ2-6, with D unclear. The V gene lost 4 bases and the J gene lost 0 bases, with 13 bases spanning the gap. Germline V lookup: CDR1 LNHDA, CDR2 SQIVND (reference sequence). The CDR3 totals 17 residues.

The CDR3 spells CASSQRHGYTF. CDR3 nucleotides: TGCGCCAGCAGCCAACGACATGGCTACACCTTC. The chain has TRBV4-3 and TRBJ1-2; D uncertain. Germline loops: CDR1 LGHNA, CDR2 YSLEER. This CDR3 is built from 11 residues. Trimming shortened V by 2 bases and J by 6 bases, and 4 bases separated the two germline ends.

The chain recombines TRBV5-1 with TRBJ1-4; D remains unclear. The CDR3 runs 17 residues. V dropped 2 bases and J dropped 0 bases, with 14 bases sitting between them. Germline-derived CDR1 and CDR2 are SGHRS and YFSETQ. CDR3 coding DNA: TGCGCCAGCAGCTTATCTCGAAACTCTGCAACTAATGAAAAACTGTTTTTT. The encoded protein is CASSLSRNSATNEKLFF. The whole variable domain, filled in from reference TRBV5-1 and TRBJ1-4, reads KAGVTQTPRYLIKTRGQQVTLSCSPISGHRSVSWYQQTPGQGLQFLFEYFSETQRNKGNFPGRFSGRQFSNSRSEMNVSTLELGDSALYLCASSLSRNSATNEKLFFGSGTQLSVL.

This chain connects TRBV5-4 to TRBJ2-3; D is possibly TRBD2 (6 bases). CDR3 size: 13 residues. V was shortened by 7 bases and J by 6 bases, with 15 bases between the two germline ends. From germline, CDR1 is SGHNT and CDR2 YYREEE (reference sequence). The CDR3 region has the DNA TGTGCCAGCCGCCGGCGGGAAACTGATACGCAGTATTTT. Amino acid sequence: CASRRRETDTQYF.

J is TRBJ1-3 and V is TRBV7-9; D might be TRBD1 (5 bases). The germline V and J ends were trimmed by 5 bases and 0 bases, with 8 bases remaining between them. Germline V gene data show CDR1 as SEHNR and CDR2 as FQNEAQ (reference sequence). The CDR3 is 14 amino acids. Here the CDR3 reads CASSPGFSGNTIYF. In DNA, the CDR3 is TGTGCCAGCAGCCCAGGGTTCTCTGGAAACACCATATATTTT.

The rearrangement uses TRBV6-1 and TRBJ2-7; D gene uncertain. This CDR3 region has 13 residues. Trimming removed 8 bases from V and 6 bases from J, with 17 bases in between. CDR1 and CDR2 from the germline V gene are MNHNS and SASEGT. CDR3 sequence reads: CASRRTDLLEQYF. CDR3 in DNA: TGTGCCAGCCGAAGGACGGATCTACTCGAGCAGTACTTC.

The CDR3 sequence is CASSLGTRQGSTDTQYF. CDR3 coding DNA: TGCGCCAGCAGCTTGGGCACACGACAGGGGAGCACAGATACGCAGTATTTT. V gene TRBV5-1 combines with J gene TRBJ2-3; 8 bases align to TRBD1. V lost 0 bases to trimming and J lost 0 bases; unmatched junction nucleotides: 6. Germline CDR1 SGHRS, CDR2 YFSETQ. The CDR3 sequence is 17 residues long.

The chain couples TRBV5-1 to TRBJ1-4; unclear D gene. Germline V gives CDR1 SGHRS, CDR2 YFSETQ. The CDR3 has 14 amino acids. Trimming pared 0 bases from V and 0 bases from J, leaving 3 bases between. The CDR3, as DNA: TGCGCCAGCAGCTTGGTACCAACTAATGAAAAACTGTTTTTT. Its protein product is CASSLVPTNEKLFF.

The chain carries TRBV18 and TRBJ2-7; 7 bases align to TRBD1. Germline lookup yields CDR1 KGHSH and CDR2 LQKENI. The CDR3 is made up of 15 amino acids. The trim removed 4 bases at V and 0 bases at J, leaving 6 bases unmatched. CDR3 sequence (DNA): TGTGCCAGCTCACACGGACAGGTGGGCTCCTACGAGCAGTACTTC. This gives the protein CASSHGQVGSYEQYF.

The V and J genes are TRBV5-1 and TRBJ1-1; D is possibly TRBD1 (5 bases). The CDR3 runs to 15 residues. Germline V gene lookup returns CDR1 SGHRS and CDR2 YFSETQ. Trimming shortened V by 0 bases and J by 3 bases, and 12 bases separated the two germline ends. This CDR3 reads CASSLARWGDTEAFF. Here the CDR3 DNA reads TGCGCCAGCAGCTTGGCCAGGTGGGGGGACACTGAAGCTTTCTTT.

The chain couples TRBV9 to TRBJ2-2; 7 nucleotides agree with TRBD2. V dropped 2 bases and J dropped 3; count of bases not matched to a gene: 7. This CDR3 contains 16 residues. Germline lookup yields CDR1 SGDLS and CDR2 YYNGEE. The CDR3, as DNA: TGTGCCAGCAGCGTCAAGGGAGGGCCATACACCGGGGAGCTGTTTTTT. Translation gives CASSVKGGPYTGELFF.

The chain links TRBV20-1 to TRBJ2-1, with TRBD1 matching 7 bases. The CDR3 extends over 11 amino acids. CDR1 is DFQATT and CDR2 is SNEGSKA in the germline V gene (reference sequence). Unmatched junction bases numbered 3, after V lost 5 bases and J lost 8 bases. CDR3 sequence: CSAGQVDEQFF. The CDR3 bases are TGCAGTGCTGGACAGGTCGATGAGCAGTTCTTC.

This chain joins TRBV30 and TRBJ2-1, with TRBD1 matching 8 bases. V shed 5 bases and J 7 bases; nucleotides not matched to a gene: 7. This CDR3 has 13 residues. CDR1 and CDR2 (germline): GTSNPN, SVGIG (reference sequence). The DNA for the CDR3 is TGTGCCTGGGACAGGGGAGGCATAAATGAGCAGTTCTTC. Amino acids: CAWDRGGINEQFF.

With regard to this clone: The sample carries other DNA sequences with the same CDR3. This chain connects TRBV5-1 to TRBJ2-3; D uncertain. The germline V and J ends were trimmed by 0 bases and 2 bases, with 13 bases remaining between them. Germline V CDR1 and CDR2: SGHRS, YFSETQ. The CDR3 has 16 residues. CDR3 nucleotide sequence: TGCGCCAGCAGCTTGGCGGTGGCAGGCCCCACAGATACGCAGTATTTT. It encodes CASSLAVAGPTDTQYF.

The chain links TRBV5-1 to TRBJ2-1; no firm D call. The CDR3 runs to 15 residues. Trimming left V 0 bases short and J 9 bases short, with 16 bases between. Germline assignment: CDR1 SGHRS and CDR2 YFSETQ. The chain's CDR3 is CASSLGQAGKGEQFF. The CDR3 DNA follows: TGCGCCAGCAGCTTGGGGCAGGCTGGGAAGGGTGAGCAGTTCTTC.

The CDR3 region is CASSRKGQGVLFRGEQYF. CDR3 DNA sequence: TGCGCCAGCAGCAGAAAGGGACAGGGGGTATTGTTCAGGGGCGAGCAGTACTTC. The chain carries TRBV4-1 and TRBJ2-7; 11 bases fit TRBD1. J was trimmed by 6 bases and V by 5 bases; bases with no gene match: 18. The length of the CDR3 is 18 residues. CDR1 and CDR2 from the germline V gene are MGHRA and YSYEKL.

This clone showed up just once. The chain recombines TRBV5-1 with TRBJ1-2; the D gene is possibly TRBD1 (6 bases). The germline V gene encodes CDR1 SGHRS and CDR2 YFSETQ. This CDR3 contains 14 residues. V was cut by 0 bases and J by 8 bases, with 14 bases left in between. The CDR3 nucleotides read TGCGCCAGCAGCTTGGACAGGGACCGCTCGGGCTACACCTTC. Encoded protein: CASSLDRDRSGYTF.

Here the CDR3 reads CAWTRSTDTQYF. As DNA, the CDR3 is TGTGCCTGGACCCGTAGCACAGATACGCAGTATTTT. J is TRBJ2-3 and V is TRBV30, with unresolved D. Trimming shortened V by 4 bases and J by 0 bases, and 5 bases separated the two germline ends. CDR1 GTSNPN and CDR2 SVGIG come from the germline V gene (reference sequence). The CDR3 is made up of 12 amino acids.

The rearrangement uses TRBV6-9 and TRBJ1-3, with 7 bases matching TRBD1. V shed 9 bases and J 9 bases; nucleotides not matched to a gene: 29. The CDR3 is 19 amino acids. Germline V CDR1 and CDR2: MNHGY, SVAAGI. CDR3 in amino acids: CASPSPGQRPLLDGSTIYF. The CDR3 nucleotides read TGTGCCAGTCCCAGTCCGGGACAGCGTCCCCTCTTGGACGGGAGCACCATATATTTT.

The chain couples TRBV28 to TRBJ1-3, with a possible D match to TRBD1 (5 bases). Germline V gene data show CDR1 as MDHEN and CDR2 as SYDVKM. This CDR3 has 13 residues. Trimming removed 3 bases from V and 4 bases from J, with 7 bases in between. Here the CDR3 DNA reads TGTGCCAGCAGTTTCAGGGCGGGAAACACCATATATTTT. The encoded protein is CASSFRAGNTIYF.

J is TRBJ2-7 and V is TRBV5-1; D might be TRBD2 (5 bases). The germline gives CDR1 SGHRS, CDR2 YFSETQ. The CDR3 is made up of 15 amino acids. Trimming shortened V by 4 bases and J by 3 bases, and 17 bases separated the two germline ends. The CDR3, as DNA: TGCGCCAGCAGCCCGAGTGGCGGGTACTACTACGAGCAGTACTTC. Translating gives CASSPSGGYYYEQYF.